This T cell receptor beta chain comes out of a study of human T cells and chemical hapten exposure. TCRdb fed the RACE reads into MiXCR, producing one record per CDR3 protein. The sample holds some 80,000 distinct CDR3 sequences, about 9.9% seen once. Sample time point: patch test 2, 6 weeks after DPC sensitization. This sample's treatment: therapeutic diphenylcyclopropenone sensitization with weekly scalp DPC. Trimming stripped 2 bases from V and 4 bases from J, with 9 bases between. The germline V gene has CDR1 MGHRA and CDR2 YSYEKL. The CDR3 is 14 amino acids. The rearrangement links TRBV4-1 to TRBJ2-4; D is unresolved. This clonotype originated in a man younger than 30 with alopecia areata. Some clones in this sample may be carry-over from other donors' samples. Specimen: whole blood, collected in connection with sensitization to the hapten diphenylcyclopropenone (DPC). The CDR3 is CASSQKGGKNIQYF. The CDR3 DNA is TGCGCCAGCAGCCAAAAGGGCGGTAAAAACATTCAGTACTTC.